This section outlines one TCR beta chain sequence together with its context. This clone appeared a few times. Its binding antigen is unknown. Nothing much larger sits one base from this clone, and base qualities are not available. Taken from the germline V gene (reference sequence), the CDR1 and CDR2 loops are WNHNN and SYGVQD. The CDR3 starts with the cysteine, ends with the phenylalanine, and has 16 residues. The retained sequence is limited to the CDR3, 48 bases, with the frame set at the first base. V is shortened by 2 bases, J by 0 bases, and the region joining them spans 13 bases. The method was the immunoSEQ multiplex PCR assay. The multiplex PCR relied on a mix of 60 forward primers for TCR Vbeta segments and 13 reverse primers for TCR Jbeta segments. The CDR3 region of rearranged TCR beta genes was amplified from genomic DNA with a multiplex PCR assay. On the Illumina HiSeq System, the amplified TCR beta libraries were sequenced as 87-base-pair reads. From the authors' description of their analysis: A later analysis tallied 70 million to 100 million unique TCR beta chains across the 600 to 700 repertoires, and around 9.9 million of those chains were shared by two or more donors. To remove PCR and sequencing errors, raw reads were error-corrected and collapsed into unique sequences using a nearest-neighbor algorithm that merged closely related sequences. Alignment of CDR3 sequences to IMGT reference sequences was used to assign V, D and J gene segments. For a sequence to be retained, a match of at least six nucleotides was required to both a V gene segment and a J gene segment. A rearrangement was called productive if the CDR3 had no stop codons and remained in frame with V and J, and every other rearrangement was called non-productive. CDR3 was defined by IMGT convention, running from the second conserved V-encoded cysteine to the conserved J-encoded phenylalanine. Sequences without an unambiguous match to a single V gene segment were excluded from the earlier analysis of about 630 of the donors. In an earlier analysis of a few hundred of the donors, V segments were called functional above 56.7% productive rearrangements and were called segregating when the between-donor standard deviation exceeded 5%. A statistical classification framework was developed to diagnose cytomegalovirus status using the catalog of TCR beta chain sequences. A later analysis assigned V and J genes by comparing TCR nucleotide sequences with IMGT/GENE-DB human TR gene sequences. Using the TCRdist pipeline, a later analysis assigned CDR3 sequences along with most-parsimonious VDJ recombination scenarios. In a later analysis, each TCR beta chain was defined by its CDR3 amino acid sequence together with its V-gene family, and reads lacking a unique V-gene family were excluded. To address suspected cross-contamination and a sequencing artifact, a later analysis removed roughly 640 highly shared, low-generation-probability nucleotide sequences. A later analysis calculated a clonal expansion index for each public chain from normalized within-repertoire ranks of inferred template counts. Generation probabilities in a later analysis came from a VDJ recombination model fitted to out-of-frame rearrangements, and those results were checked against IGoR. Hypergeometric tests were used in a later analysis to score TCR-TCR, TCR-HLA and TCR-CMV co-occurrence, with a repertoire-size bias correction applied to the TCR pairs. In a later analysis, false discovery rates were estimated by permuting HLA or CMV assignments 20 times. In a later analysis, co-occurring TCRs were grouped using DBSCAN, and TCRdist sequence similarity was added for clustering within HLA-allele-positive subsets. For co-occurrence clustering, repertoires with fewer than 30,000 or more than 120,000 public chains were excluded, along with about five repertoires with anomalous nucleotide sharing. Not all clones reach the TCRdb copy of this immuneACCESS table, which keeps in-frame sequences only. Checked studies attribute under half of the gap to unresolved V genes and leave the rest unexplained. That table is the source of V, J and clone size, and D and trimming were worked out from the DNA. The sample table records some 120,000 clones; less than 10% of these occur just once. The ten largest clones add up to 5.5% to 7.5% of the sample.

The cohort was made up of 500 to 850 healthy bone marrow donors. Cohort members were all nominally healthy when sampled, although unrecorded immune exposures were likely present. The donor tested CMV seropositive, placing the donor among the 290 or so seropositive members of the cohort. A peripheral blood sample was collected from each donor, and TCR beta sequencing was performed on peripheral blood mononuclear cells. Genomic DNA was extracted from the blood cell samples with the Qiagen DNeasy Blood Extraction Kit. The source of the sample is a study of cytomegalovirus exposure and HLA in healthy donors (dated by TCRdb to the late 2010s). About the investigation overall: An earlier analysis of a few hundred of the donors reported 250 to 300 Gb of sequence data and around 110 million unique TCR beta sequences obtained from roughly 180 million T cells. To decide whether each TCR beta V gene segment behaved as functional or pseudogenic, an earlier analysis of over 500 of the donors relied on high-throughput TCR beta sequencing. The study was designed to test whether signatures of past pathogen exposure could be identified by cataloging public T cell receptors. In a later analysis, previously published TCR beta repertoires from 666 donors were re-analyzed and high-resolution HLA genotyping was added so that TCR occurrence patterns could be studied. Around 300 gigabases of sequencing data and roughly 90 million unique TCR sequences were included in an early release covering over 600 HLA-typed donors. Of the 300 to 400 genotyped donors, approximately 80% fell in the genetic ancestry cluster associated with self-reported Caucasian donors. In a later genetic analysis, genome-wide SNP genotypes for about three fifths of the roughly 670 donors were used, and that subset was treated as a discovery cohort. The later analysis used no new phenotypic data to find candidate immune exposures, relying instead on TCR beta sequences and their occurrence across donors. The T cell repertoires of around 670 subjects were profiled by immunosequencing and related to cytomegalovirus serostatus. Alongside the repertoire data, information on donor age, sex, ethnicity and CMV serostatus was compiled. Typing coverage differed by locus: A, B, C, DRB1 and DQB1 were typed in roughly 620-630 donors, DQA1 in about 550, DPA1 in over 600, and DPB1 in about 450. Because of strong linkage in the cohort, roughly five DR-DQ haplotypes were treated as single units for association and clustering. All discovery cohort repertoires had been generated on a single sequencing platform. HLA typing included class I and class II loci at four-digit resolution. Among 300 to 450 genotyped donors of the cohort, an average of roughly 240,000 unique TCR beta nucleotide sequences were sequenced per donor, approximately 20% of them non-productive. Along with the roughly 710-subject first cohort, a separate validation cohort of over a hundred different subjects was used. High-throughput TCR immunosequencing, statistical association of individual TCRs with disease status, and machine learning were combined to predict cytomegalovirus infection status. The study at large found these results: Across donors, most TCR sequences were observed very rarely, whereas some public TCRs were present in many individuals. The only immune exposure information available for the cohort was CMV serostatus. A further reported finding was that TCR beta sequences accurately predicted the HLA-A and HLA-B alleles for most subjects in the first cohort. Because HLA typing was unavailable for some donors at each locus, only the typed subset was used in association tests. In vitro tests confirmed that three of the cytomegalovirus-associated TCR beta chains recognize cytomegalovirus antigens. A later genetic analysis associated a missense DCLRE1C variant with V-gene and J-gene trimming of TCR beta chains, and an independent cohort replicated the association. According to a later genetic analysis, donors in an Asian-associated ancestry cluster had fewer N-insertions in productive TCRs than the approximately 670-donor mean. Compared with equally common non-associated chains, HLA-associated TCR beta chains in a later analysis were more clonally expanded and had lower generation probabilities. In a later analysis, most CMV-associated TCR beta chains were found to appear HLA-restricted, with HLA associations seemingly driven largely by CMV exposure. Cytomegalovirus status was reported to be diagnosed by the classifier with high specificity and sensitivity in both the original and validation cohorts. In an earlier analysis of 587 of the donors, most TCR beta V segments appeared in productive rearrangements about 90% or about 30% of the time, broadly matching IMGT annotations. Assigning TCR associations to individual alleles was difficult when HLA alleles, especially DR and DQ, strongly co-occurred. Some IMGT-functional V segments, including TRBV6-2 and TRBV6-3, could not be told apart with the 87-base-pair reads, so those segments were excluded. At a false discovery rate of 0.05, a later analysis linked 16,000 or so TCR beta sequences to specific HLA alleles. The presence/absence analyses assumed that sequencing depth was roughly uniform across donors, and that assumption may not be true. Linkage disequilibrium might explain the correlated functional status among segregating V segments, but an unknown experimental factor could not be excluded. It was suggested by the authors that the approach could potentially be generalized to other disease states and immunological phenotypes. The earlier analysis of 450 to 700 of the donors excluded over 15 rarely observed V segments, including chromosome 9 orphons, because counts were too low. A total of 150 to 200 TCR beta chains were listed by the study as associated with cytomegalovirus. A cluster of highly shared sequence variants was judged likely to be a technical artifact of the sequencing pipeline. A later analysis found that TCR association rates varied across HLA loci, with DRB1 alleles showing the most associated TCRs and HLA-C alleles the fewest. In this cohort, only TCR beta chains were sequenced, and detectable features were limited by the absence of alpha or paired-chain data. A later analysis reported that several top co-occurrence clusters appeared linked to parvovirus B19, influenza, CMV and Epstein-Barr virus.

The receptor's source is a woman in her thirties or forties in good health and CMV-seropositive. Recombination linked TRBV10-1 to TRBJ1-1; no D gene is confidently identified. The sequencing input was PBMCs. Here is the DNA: TGCGCCAGCAGTGAGCACGGGGAGACGATGAACACTGAAGCTTTCTTT. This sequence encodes CASSEHGETMNTEAFF.